The table lists the clone carrying this T cell receptor (beta chain) with a count of one. An end of the junction differs from the germline gene, which may be a read error. TCRdb's copy holds only in-frame clones and misses some; the assay was immunoSEQ multiplex PCR. The table shows 200,000 to 250,000 clones, with roughly nine tenths occurring only once. This specimen comes from a study of blood T cell repertoires in COVID-19. Study as a whole: T cells, B-cell-depleted T cells, or PBMCs provided the cDNA or gDNA that served as material.

Germline CDR1 and CDR2: MRHNA and SNTAGT. The CDR3 sequence is 13 residues long. Sequences were obtained from PBMCs or T cells enriched from blood (not recorded which). The chain carries TRBV6-4 and TRBJ1-2; 10 bases map to TRBD1. The clonotype originates from a woman in her twenties or thirties who had recovered from COVID-19. The CDR3 DNA sequence: TGTGCCGGCAGCGGGACAGGGGACTATGGCTACACCTTC. Translating it yields CAGSGTGDYGYTF.